This T cell receptor (beta chain) is from a study of Ad26.COV2.S vaccination and SARS-CoV-2 variants. Study as a whole: The vaccine Ad26.COV2.S was put into the muscle once, or twice with 56 days between.

Libraries were prepared by immunoSEQ multiplex PCR; TCRdb keeps only in-frame clonotypes and omits some of them. The data show 450,000 to 550,000 clones, 70% to 90% seen once. Study-wide results and limits: Vaccine recipients posted higher spike-specific TCR breadth than their placebo counterparts. Across vaccine and placebo recipients, the breadth of non-spike TCRs was similar.

Regarding treatment: 15 to 20 received Ad26.COV2.S at low or high dose, single or two shots; roughly five received placebo; per-sample allocation not given. Collection of samples fell on day 63 after the first vaccine or placebo injection. A single count supports this clone. The antigen is undetermined. CDR3 length equals 15 residues. Germline V gene lookup returns CDR1 SGHNT and CDR2 YYREEE (reference sequence). V was cut by 1 base and J by 5 bases, with 12 bases left in between. This specimen consisted of peripheral blood, obtained in a trial of Ad26.COV2.S vaccine versus placebo. The V call is TRBV5-4, the J call TRBJ2-2; TRBD1 or TRBD2 may be the D gene (6 bases each). The receptor was isolated from a person between 18 and 65 years old who received the Ad26.COV2.S COVID-19 vaccine or a placebo. The CDR3 region has the DNA TGTGCCAGCAGCTTGAGCCAGGGGAGGACCGGGGAGCTGTTTTTT. It codes for CASSLSQGRTGELFF.